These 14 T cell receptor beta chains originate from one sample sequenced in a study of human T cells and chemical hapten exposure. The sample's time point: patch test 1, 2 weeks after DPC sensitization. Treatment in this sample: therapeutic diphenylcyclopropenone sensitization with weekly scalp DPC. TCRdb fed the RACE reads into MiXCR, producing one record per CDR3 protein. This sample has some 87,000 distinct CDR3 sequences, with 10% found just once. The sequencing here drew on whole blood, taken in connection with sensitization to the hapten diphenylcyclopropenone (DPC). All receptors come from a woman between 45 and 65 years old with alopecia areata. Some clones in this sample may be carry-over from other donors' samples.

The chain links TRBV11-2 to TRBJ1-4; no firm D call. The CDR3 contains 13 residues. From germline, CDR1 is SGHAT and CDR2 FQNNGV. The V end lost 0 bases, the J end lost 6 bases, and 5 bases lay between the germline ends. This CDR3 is CASSLELDEKLFF. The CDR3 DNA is TGTGCCAGCAGCTTAGAATTGGATGAAAAACTGTTTTTT.

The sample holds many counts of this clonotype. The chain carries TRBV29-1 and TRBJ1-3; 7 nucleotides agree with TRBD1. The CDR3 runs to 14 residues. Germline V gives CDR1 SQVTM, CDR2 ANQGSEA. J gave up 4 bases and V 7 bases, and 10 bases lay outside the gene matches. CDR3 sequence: CSAVGWTGGNTIYF. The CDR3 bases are TGCAGCGCGGTGGGATGGACAGGCGGAAACACCATATATTTT.

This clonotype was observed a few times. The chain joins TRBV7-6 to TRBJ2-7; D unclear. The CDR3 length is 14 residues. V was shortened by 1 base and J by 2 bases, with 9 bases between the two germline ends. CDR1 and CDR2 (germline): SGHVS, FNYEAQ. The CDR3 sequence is CASSLVPDPYEQYF. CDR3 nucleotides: TGTGCCAGCAGCTTAGTTCCAGACCCCTACGAGCAGTACTTC.

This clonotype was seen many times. DNA of the CDR3: TGTGCCAGCTCACCACCGGCGGGAGGGCTCACAGATACGCAGTATTTT. It translates to CASSPPAGGLTDTQYF. This sequence joins TRBV18 and TRBJ2-3; 9 bases match TRBD2. The CDR3 contains 16 residues. V was clipped by 0 bases and J by 2 bases; unmatched bases: 3. Germline V lookup: CDR1 KGHSH, CDR2 LQKENI.

In DNA, the CDR3 is TGCGCCAGCAGCTTGAGGGAGTCCTACGAGCAGTACTTC. Its protein product is CASSLRESYEQYF. The V gene is TRBV5-1, the J gene TRBJ2-7; D possibly corresponds to TRBD2 (5 bases). The CDR3 is made up of 13 amino acids. Germline-derived CDR1 and CDR2 are SGHRS and YFSETQ. The ends were cut back, 1 base at V and 1 base at J, with 6 bases in the middle.

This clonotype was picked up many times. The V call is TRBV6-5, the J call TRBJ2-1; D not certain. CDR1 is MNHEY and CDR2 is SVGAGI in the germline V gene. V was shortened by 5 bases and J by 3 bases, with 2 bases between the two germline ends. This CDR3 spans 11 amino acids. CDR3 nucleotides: TGTGCCAGCAGTCTCTACAATGAGCAGTTCTTC. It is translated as CASSLYNEQFF.

CDR3 coding DNA: TGTGCCAGCAGCCCCCCATGGGGAGGTGGCTACGAGCAGTACTTC. It encodes CASSPPWGGGYEQYF. This chain joins TRBV4-2 and TRBJ2-7, with D possibly TRBD2 on 6 matching bases. From germline, CDR1 is LGHNA and CDR2 YNFKEQ. The CDR3 runs 15 residues. Deletions cut 4 bases from V and 3 bases from J, with 16 bases between.

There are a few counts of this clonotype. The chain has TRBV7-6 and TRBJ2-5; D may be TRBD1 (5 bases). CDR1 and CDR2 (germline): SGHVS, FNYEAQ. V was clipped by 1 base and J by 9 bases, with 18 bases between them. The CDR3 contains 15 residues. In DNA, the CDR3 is TGTGCCAGCAGCTTAGGGGCTGACAGCAGACCGGCCCAGTACTTC. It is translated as CASSLGADSRPAQYF. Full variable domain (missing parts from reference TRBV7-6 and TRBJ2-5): GAGVSQSPRYKVTKRGQDVALRCDPISGHVSLYWYRQALGQGPEFLTYFNYEAQQDKSGLPNDRFSAERPEGSISTLTIQRTEQRDSAMYRCASSLGADSRPAQYFGPGTRLLVL.

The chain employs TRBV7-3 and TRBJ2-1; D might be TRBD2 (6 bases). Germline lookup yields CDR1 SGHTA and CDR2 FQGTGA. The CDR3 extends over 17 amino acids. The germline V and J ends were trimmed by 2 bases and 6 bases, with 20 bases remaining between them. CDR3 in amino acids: CASSLAASGTAGNEQFF. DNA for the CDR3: TGTGCCAGCAGCTTAGCCGCGTCGGGCACAGCGGGCAATGAGCAGTTCTTC.

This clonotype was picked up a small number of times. The CDR3 protein is CAWRSHRAYNEQFF. CDR3 DNA: TGTGCCTGGAGGTCCCACCGCGCTTACAATGAGCAGTTCTTC. V and J are TRBV30 and TRBJ2-1; D is ambiguous. CDR3 length equals 14 residues. V was cut by 3 bases and J by 4 bases, with 13 bases left in between. Germline lookup yields CDR1 GTSNPN and CDR2 SVGIG (reference sequence).

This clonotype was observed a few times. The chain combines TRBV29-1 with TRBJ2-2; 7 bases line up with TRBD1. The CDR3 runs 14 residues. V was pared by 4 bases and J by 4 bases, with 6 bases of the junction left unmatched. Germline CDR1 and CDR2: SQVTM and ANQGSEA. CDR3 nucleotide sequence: TGCAGCGTTGTCAAGGGGGCAGGCACCGGGGAGCTGTTTTTT. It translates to CSVVKGAGTGELFF.

The CDR3 DNA reads TGTGCCAGCAGTCCCGGGGGGCGCGACTATGGCTACACCTTC. Translation gives CASSPGGRDYGYTF. The chain carries TRBV12-3 or TRBV12-4 and TRBJ1-2; TRBD1 is a possible D gene (6 bases). V was clipped by 5 bases and J by 3 bases, with 13 bases between them. CDR3 size: 14 residues.

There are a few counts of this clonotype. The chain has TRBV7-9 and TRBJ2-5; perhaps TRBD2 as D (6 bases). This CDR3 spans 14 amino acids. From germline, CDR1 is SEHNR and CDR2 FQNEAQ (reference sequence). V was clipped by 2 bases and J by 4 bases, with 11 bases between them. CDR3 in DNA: TGTGCCAGCAGCTTACCGGCGGGAAGAGAGACCCAGTACTTC. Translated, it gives CASSLPAGRETQYF.

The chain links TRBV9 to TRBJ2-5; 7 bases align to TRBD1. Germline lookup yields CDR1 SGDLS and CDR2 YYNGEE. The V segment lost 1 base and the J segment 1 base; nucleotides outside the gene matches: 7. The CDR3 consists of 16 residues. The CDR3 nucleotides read TGTGCCAGCAGCGTAAGCCACAGGGGTCGCCAAGAGACCCAGTACTTC. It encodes CASSVSHRGRQETQYF.